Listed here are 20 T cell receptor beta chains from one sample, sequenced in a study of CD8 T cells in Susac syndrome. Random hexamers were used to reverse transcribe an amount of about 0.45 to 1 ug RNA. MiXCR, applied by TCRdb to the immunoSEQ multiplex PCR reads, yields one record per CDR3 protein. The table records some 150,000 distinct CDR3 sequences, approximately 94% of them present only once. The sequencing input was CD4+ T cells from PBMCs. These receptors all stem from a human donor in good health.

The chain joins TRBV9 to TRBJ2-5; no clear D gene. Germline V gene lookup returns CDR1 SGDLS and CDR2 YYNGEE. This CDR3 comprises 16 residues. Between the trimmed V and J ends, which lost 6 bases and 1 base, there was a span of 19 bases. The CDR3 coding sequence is TGTGCCAGCACTCAGCTATGGGTAGTGCTCCAAGAGACCCAGTACTTC. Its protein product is CASTQLWVVLQETQYF.

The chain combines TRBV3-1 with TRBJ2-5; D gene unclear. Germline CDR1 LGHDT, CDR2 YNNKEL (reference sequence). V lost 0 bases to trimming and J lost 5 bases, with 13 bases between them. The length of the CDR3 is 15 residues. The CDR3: CASSQEALLGETQYF. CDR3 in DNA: TGTGCCAGCAGCCAAGAGGCCCTTTTAGGGGAGACCCAGTACTTC.

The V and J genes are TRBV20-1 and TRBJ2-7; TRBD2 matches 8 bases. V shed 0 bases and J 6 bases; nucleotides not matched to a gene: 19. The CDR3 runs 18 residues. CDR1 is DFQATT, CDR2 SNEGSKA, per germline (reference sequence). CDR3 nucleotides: TGCAGTGCTAGAGACCTTTCGGACCAACTAGCGGCTCGGATCGAGCAGTACTTC. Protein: CSARDLSDQLAARIEQYF.

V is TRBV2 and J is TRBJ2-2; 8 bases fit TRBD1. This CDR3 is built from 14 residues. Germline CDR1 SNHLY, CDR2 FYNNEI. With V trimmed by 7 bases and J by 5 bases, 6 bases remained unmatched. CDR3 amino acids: CASKDRAMTGELFF. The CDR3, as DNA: TGTGCCAGCAAGGACAGGGCAATGACCGGGGAGCTGTTTTTT. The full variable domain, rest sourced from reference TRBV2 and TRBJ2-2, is EPEVTQTPSHQVTQMGQEVILRCVPISNHLYFYWYRQILGQKVEFLVSFYNNEISEKSEIFDDQFSVERPDGSNFTLKIRSTKLEDSAMYFCASKDRAMTGELFFGEGSRLTVL.

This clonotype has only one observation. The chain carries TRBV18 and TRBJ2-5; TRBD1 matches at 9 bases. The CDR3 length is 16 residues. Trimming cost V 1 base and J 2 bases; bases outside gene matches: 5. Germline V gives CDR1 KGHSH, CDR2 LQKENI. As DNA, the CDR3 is TGTGCCAGCTCACCACTCCCCGGGACAGGGCAAGAGACCCAGTACTTC. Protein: CASSPLPGTGQETQYF.

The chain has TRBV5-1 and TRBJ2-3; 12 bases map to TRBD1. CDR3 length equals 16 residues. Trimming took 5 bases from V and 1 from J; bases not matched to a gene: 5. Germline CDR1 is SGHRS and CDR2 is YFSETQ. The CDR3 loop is CASRSGTGGGTDTQYF. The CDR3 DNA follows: TGCGCCAGCAGATCAGGGACAGGGGGCGGCACAGATACGCAGTATTTT.

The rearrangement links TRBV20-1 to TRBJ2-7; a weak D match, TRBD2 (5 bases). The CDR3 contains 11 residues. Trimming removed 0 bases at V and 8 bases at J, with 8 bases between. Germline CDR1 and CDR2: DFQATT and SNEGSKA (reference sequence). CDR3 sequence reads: CSARDRGQQYF. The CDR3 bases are TGCAGTGCTAGAGATCGCGGGCAGCAGTACTTC.

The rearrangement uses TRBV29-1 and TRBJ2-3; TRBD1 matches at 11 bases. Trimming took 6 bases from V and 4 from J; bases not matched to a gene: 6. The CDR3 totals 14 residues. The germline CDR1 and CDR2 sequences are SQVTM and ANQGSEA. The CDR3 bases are TGCAGCGTGGACCCGGGACAGGGGGCAGATACGCAGTATTTT. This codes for CSVDPGQGADTQYF.

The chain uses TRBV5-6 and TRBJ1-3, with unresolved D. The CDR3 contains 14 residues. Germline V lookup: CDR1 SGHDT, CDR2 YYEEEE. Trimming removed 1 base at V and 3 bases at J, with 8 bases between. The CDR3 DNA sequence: TGTGCCAGCAGCTTGAGCACATTTGGAAACACCATATATTTT. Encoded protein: CASSLSTFGNTIYF.

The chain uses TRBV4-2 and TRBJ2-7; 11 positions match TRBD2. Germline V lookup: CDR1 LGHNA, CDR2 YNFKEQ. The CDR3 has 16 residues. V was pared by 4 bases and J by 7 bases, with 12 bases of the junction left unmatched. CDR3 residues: CASSREGTSGFGEQYF. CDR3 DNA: TGTGCCAGCAGCCGGGAAGGGACTAGCGGTTTTGGAGAGCAGTACTTC.

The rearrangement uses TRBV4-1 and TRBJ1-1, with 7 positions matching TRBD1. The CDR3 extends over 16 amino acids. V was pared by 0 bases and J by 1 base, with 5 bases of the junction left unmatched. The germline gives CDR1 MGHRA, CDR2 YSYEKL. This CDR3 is CASSQDGQVRNTEAFF. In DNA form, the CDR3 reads TGCGCCAGCAGCCAAGACGGACAGGTTCGGAACACTGAAGCTTTCTTT.

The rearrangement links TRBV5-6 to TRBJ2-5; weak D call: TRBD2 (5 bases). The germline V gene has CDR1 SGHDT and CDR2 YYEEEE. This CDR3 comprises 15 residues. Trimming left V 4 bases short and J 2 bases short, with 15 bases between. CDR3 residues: CASSGFGRPQETQYF. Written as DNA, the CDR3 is TGTGCCAGCAGCGGTTTTGGGAGACCTCAAGAGACCCAGTACTTC.

The CDR3 nucleotides are TGTGCCAGCAGATTTGAAAGCAGCCAGCCCCAGCATTTT. Its protein product is CASRFESSQPQHF. The chain carries TRBV6-6 and TRBJ1-5; D ambiguous. CDR3 length equals 13 residues. Trimming took off 6 bases at V and 7 bases at J, with 13 bases between the two ends. Germline values: CDR1 MNHNY, CDR2 SVGAGI (reference sequence).

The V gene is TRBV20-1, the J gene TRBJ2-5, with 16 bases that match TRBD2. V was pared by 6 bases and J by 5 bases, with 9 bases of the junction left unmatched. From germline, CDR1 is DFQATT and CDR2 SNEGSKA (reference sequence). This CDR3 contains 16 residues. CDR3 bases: TGCAGTGCCGGGACTAGCGGGAGGGCCAGGGGGGAGACCCAGTACTTC. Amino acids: CSAGTSGRARGETQYF.

The CDR3: CASSWGRGPYEQYF. In DNA, the CDR3 is TGTGCCAGCAGTTGGGGACGGGGTCCCTACGAGCAGTACTTC. The rearrangement uses TRBV27 and TRBJ2-7, with D perhaps being TRBD1 or TRBD2 (5 bases each). Germline V gene lookup returns CDR1 MNHEY and CDR2 SMNVEV (reference sequence). The CDR3 contains 14 residues. V lost 4 bases and J lost 2, with 12 bases in between.

Here the CDR3 reads CASSITSGELYEQYF. CDR3 coding DNA: TGTGCCAGTAGTATAACTAGCGGGGAACTTTACGAGCAGTACTTC. The chain uses TRBV19 and TRBJ2-7; TRBD2 matches 10 bases. The CDR3 sequence is 15 residues long. CDR1 is LNHDA, CDR2 SQIVND, per germline (reference sequence). Unmatched junction bases numbered 5, after V lost 2 bases and J lost 4 bases.

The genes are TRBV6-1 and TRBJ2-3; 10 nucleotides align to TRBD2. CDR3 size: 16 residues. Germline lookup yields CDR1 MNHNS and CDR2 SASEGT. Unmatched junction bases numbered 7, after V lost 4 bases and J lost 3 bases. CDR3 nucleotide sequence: TGTGCCAGCAGTGCGCCTAGCGGGAGCCCGACAGATACGCAGTATTTT. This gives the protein CASSAPSGSPTDTQYF.

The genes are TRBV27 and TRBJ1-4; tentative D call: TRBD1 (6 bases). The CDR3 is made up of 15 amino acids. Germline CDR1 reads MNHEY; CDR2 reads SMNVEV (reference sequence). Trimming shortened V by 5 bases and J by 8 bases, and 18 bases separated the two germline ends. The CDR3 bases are TGTGCCAGCAGTCCCTTTAACAGGGTGGGGGAAAAACTGTTTTTT. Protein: CASSPFNRVGEKLFF.

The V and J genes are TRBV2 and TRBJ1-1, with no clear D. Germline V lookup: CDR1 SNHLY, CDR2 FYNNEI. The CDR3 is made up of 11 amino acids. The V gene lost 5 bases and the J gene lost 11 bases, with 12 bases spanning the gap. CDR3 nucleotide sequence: TGTGCCAGCAGTCCCGCAGAACGGGCTTTCTTT. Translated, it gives CASSPAERAFF.

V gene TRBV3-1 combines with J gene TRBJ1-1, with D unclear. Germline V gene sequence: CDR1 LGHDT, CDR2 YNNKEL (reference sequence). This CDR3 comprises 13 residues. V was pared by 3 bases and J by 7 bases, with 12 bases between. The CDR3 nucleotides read TGTGCCAGCAGCCACCTACAACGGGATGAAGCTTTCTTT. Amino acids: CASSHLQRDEAFF.